This T cell receptor beta chain was obtained from a study of blood T cell repertoires in COVID-19. At the level of the study: Spain, Italy and the United States supplied samples that represented acute and convalescent COVID-19. In each case, the material was cDNA or gDNA derived from T cells, B-cell-depleted T cells, or PBMCs.

CDR1 and CDR2 from the germline V gene are SQVTM and ANQGSEA. The CDR3 is 11 amino acids. Trimming took off 4 bases at V and 8 bases at J, with 11 bases between the two ends. Clones were sequenced by immunoSEQ multiplex PCR, and TCRdb holds only the in-frame ones, with some missing. The sample holds 75,000 to 100,000 clones, around 87% seen once. V and J are TRBV29-1 and TRBJ1-1, with D tentatively TRBD1 (5 bases). The source is a woman older than 75 with acute or convalescent COVID-19. The sequenced sample consisted of peripheral blood. The CDR3 is CSVVQGFEAFF. CDR3 DNA: TGCAGCGTTGTTCAGGGATTCGAAGCTTTCTTT. Full variable domain (outside the CDR3, taken from reference TRBV29-1 and TRBJ1-1): SAVISQKPSRDICQRGTSLTIQCQVDSQVTMMFWYRQQPGQSLTLIATANQGSEATYESGFVIDKFPISRPNLTFSTLTVSNMSPEDSSIYLCSVVQGFEAFFGQGTRLTVV.